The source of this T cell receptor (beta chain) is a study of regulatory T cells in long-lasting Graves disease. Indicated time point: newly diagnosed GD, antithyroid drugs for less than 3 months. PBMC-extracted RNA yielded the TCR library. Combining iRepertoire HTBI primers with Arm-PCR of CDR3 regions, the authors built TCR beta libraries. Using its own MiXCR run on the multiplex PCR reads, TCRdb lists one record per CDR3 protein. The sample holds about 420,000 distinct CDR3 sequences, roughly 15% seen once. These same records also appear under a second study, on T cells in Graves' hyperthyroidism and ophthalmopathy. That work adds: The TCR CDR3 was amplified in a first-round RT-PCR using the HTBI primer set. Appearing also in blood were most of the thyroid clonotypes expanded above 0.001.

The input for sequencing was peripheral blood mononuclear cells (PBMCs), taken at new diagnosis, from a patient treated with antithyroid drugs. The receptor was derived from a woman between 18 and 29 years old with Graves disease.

The CDR3 sequence is CASSSGPAYNEQFF. DNA of the CDR3: TGTGCCAGCTCATCCGGACCTGCCTACAATGAGCAGTTCTTC. The V call is TRBV18, the J call TRBJ2-1; D is unresolved. Germline-derived CDR1 and CDR2 are KGHSH and LQKENI. V was cut by 5 bases and J by 2 bases, with 10 bases left in between. The CDR3 loop spans 14 amino acids.